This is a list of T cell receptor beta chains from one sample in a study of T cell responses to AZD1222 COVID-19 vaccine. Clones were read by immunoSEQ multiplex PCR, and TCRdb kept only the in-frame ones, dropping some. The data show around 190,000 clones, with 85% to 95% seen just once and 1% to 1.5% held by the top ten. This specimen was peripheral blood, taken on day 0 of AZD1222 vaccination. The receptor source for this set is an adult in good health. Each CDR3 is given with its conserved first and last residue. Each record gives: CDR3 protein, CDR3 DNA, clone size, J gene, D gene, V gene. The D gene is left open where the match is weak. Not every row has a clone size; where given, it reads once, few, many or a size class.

CAISTGTVRSPLHF,TGTGCCATCAGTACCGGGACAGTACGATCACCCCTCCACTTT,NA,TRBJ1-6,TRBD1,TRBV10-3
CASGDPGPDHEQYF,TGTGCCAGCGGGGACCCGGGCCCCGACCACGAGCAGTACTTC,once,TRBJ2-7,NA,TRBV28
CASRLTGGVNGYTF,TGTGCCAGCAGGTTGACAGGCGGGGTAAATGGCTACACCTTC,once,TRBJ1-2,NA,TRBV6-5
CASSPQGFEAFF,TGTGCCAGCTCACCACAGGGTTTCGAAGCTTTCTTT,NA,TRBJ1-1,NA,TRBV18
CASSLRWDDSPGTGELFF,TGTGCCAGCAGCTTACGGTGGGATGACAGTCCGGGGACCGGGGAGCTGTTTTTT,NA,TRBJ2-2,NA,TRBV7-3
CASSEGGAYGYTF,TGTGCCAGCAGTGAAGGGGGAGCCTATGGCTACACCTTC,NA,TRBJ1-2,NA,TRBV6-1
CASSLQGTGNTIYF,TGTGCCAGCAGCCTACAGGGGACTGGAAACACCATATATTTT,NA,TRBJ1-3,TRBD1,TRBV13
CASSLNRGLTGELFF,TGTGCCAGCAGCTTGAACAGGGGGCTCACCGGGGAGCTGTTTTTT,NA,TRBJ2-2,TRBD1,TRBV7-2
CASSAGMGYEQYF,TGTGCCAGCAGCGCCGGGATGGGCTACGAGCAGTACTTC,NA,TRBJ2-7,NA,TRBV2
CASKEQMNTEAFF,TGTGCCAGCAAAGAACAGATGAACACTGAAGCTTTCTTT,NA,TRBJ1-1,NA,TRBV6-5
CASSLRAKGTANTEAFF,TGTGCCAGCAGCTTAAGGGCTAAGGGGACAGCGAACACTGAAGCTTTCTTT,NA,TRBJ1-1,TRBD1,TRBV7-9
CASSQLNSNTDTQYF,TGTGCCAGCAGCCAACTAAACTCGAACACAGATACGCAGTATTTT,NA,TRBJ2-3,NA,TRBV14
CASSLAGGAANTEAFF,TGCGCCAGCAGCTTGGCAGGGGGCGCGGCGAACACTGAAGCTTTCTTT,NA,TRBJ1-1,TRBD1,TRBV5-1
CASSLRGLNTEAFF,TGTGCCAGCAGTTTACGGGGGTTGAACACTGAAGCTTTCTTT,NA,TRBJ1-1,NA,TRBV28
CASSSPTGTETQYF,TGTGCCAGCAGCTCCCCGACAGGGACAGAGACCCAGTACTTC,NA,TRBJ2-5,TRBD1,TRBV7-9